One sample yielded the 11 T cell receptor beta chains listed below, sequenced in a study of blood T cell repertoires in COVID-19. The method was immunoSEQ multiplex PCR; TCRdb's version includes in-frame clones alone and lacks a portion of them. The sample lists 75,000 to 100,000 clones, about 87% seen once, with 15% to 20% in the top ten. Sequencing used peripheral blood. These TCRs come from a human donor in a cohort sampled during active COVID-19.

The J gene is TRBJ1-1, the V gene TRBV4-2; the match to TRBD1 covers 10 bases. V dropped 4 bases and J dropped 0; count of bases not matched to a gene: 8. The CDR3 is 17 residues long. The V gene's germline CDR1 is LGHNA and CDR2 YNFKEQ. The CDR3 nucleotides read TGTGCCAGCAGCCTTGGTGGGACAGGGGCCTTGAACACTGAAGCTTTCTTT. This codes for CASSLGGTGALNTEAFF.

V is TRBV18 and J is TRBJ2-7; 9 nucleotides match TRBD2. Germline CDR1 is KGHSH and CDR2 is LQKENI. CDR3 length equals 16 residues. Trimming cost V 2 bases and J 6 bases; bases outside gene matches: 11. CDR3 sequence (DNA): TGTGCCAGCTCACCAGCAGTAGCGGGAGTCGGCCTCGAGCAGTACTTC. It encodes CASSPAVAGVGLEQYF.

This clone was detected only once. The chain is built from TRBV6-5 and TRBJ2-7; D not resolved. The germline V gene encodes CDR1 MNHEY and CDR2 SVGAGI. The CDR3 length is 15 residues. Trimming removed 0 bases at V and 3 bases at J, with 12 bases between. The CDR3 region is CASSYSIRVIYEQYF. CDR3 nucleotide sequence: TGTGCCAGCAGTTACTCGATACGGGTAATCTACGAGCAGTACTTC.

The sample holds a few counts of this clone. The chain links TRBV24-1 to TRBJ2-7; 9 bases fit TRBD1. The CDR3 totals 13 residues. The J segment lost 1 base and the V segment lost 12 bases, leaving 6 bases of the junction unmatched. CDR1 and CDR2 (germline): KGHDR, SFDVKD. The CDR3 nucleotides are TGTGCCGTCACCGGGACAGGGTCCTACGAGCAGTACTTC. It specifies CAVTGTGSYEQYF.

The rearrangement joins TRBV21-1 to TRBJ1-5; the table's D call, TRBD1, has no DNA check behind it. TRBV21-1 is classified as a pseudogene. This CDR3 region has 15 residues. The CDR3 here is CASSRQGRSNQPQHF. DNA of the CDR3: TGTGCCAGCAGCAGACAGGGTAGGAGCAATCAGCCCCAGCATTTT.

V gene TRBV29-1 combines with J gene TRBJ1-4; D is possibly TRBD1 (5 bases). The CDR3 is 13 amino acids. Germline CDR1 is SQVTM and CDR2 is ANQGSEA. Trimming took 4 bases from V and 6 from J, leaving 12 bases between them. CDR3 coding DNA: TGCAGCGTTGCCGGGGGAGGTTATGAAAAACTGTTTTTT. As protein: CSVAGGGYEKLFF.

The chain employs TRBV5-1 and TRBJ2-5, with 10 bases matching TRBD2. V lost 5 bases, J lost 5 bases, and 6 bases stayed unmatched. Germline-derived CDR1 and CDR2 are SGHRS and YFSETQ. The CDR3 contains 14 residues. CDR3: CASRGIAGGETQYF. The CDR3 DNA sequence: TGCGCCAGCAGGGGGATAGCGGGAGGTGAGACCCAGTACTTC.

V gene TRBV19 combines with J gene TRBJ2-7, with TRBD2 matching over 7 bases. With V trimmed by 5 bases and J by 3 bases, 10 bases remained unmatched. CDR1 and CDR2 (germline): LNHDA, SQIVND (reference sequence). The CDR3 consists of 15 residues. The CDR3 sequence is CASSSFGGGNYEQYF. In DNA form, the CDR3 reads TGTGCCAGTAGTTCGTTTGGGGGGGGAAACTACGAGCAGTACTTC.

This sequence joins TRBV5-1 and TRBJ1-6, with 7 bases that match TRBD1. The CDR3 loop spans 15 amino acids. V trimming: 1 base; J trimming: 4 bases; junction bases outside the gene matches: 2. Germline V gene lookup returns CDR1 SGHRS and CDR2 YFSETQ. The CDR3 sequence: CASSLQGQYNSPLHF. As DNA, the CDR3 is TGCGCCAGCAGCTTGCAGGGACAGTATAATTCACCCCTCCACTTT.

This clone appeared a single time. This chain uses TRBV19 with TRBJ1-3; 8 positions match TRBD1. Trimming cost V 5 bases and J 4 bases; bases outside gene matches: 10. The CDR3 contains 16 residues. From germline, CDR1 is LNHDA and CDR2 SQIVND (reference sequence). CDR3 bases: TGTGCCAGTAGTTCTCGGACAGGGCTGTCAGGAAACACCATATATTTT. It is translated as CASSSRTGLSGNTIYF.

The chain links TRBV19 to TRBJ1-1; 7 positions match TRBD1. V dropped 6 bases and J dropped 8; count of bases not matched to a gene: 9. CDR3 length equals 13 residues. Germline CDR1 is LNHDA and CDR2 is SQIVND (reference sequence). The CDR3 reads CASSPMGQLEAFF. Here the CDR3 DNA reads TGTGCCAGTAGCCCAATGGGACAGCTAGAAGCTTTCTTT. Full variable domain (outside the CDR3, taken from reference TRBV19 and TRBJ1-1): DGGITQSPKYLFRKEGQNVTLSCEQNLNHDAMYWYRQDPGQGLRLIYYSQIVNDFQKGDIAEGYSVSREKKESFPLTVTSAQKNPTAFYLCASSPMGQLEAFFGQGTRLTVV.